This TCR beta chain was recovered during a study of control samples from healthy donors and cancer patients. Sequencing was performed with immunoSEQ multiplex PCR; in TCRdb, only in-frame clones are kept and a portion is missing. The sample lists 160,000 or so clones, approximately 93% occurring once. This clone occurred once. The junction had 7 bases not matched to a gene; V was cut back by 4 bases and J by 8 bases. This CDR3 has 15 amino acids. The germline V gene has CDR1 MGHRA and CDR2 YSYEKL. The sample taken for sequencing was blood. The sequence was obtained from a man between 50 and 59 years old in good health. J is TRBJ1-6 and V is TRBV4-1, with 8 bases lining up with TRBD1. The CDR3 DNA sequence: TGCGCCAGCAGCCGGGGACAGGCCACGGATTCACCCCTCCACTTT. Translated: CASSRGQATDSPLHF.